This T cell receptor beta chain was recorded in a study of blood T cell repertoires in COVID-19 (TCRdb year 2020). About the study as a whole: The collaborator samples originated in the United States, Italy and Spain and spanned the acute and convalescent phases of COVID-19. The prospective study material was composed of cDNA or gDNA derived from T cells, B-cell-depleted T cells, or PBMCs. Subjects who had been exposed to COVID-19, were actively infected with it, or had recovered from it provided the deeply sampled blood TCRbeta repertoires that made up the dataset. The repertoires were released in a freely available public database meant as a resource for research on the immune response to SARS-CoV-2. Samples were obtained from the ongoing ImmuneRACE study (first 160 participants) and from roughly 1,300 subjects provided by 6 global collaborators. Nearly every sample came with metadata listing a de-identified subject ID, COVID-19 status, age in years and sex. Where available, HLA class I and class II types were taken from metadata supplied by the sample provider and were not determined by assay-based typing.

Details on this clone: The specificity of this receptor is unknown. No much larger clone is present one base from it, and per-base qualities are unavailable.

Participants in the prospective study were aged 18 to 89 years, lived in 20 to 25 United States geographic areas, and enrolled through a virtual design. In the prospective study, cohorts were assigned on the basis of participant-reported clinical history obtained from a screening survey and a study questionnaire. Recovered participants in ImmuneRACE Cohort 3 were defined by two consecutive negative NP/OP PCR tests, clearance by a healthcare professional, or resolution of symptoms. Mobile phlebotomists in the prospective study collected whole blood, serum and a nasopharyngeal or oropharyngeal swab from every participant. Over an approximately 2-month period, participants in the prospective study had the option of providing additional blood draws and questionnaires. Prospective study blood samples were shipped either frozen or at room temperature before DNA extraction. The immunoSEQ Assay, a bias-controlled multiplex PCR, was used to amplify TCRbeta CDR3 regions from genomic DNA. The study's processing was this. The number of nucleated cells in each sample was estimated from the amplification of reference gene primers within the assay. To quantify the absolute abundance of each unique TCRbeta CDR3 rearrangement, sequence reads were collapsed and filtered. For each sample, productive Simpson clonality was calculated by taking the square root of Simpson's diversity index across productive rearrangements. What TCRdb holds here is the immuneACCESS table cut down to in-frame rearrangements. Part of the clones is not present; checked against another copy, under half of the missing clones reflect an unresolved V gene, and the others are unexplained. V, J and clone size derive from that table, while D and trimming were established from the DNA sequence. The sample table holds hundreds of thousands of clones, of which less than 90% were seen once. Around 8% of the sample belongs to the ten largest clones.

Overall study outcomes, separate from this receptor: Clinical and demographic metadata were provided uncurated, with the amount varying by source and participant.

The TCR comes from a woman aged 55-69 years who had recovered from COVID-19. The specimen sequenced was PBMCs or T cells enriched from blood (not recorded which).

The sequence in DNA is TGTGCCAGCAGTGAGGAGGTCCGGCCCTCAACTAATGAAAAACTGTTTTTT. This encodes CASSEEVRPSTNEKLFF. The V and J segments used are TRBV2 and TRBJ1-4, with an unclear D gene assignment. Including cysteine and phenylalanine, the CDR3 has 17 amino acids. Solely the CDR3 DNA is kept, with 51 bases framed from the first base. The germline V gene supplies CDR1 SNHLY and CDR2 FYNNEI. V lost 3 bases and J lost 0 bases; the stretch between them is 14 bases long.